This T cell receptor (beta chain) was identified in a study of blood T cells in healthy people across ages. General study points: Diversity figures based on one million T cells were deemed too low. It was the long-lived donors that had more naive CD4+ cells and higher diversity than aged donors.

Total RNA, at least 6 micrograms per sample, was extracted from PBMCs. This clonotype was detected only a few times. Its cognate antigen is unknown. For the second PCR, which ran for about 6 to 12 cycles, a sample-barcoded 5' primer and a J-beta primer mix were used. TCRdb fed the 5' RACE reads into MiXCR, producing one record per CDR3 protein. The sample shows approximately 800,000 distinct CDR3 sequences, 35% to 50% of them seen only once. The receptor comes from an older man in good health. Material for sequencing was blood.

The CDR3 region has the DNA TGTGCCACCAGTGATTTGGGTCAGACAGAGACCCAGTACTTC. Translated: CATSDLGQTETQYF. The chain is built from TRBV24-1 and TRBJ2-5; no clear D gene. Trimming removed 0 bases at V and 4 bases at J, with 8 bases between. CDR1 is KGHDR and CDR2 is SFDVKD in the germline V gene. The CDR3 has 14 residues.